These 25 T cell receptor beta chains originate from one sample sequenced in a study of T cells in Graves' hyperthyroidism and ophthalmopathy (dated by TCRdb to the late 2010s). The library relied on multiplex PCR. Instrument used: Illumina HiSeq 2000. The TCR beta CDR3 regions were amplified from the RNA transcripts. For the first round of RT-PCR on the TCR CDR3, the HTBI primer set was used together with the Qiagen OneStep RT-PCR kit. Using fastp at Q25 and MiXCR, TCRdb reprocessed the public reads and kept productive beta chains. Rows are combined by CDR3 protein, so each entry shows the most common genes and DNA. This sample gives 500,000 to 800,000 distinct CDR3 sequences in total; around 13% of them show up just once. Together, the top ten hold under 15% of the sample. Sequenced input: blood. Receptors were obtained from a woman aged 45-60 years with Graves' ophthalmopathy.

This clonotype was counted only a few times. The chain couples TRBV20-1 to TRBJ1-5; no definite D call. The CDR3 consists of 14 residues. V lost 0 bases to trimming and J lost 9 bases, with 15 bases between them. CDR1 and CDR2 (germline): DFQATT, SNEGSKA (reference sequence). CDR3 region: CSARDKTFGRPQHF. The DNA of the CDR3 is TGCAGTGCTAGAGATAAAACCTTTGGGAGGCCCCAGCATTTT.

There are many counts of this clonotype. V usage is TRBV28 and J usage is TRBJ1-1; D is uncertain. Germline V lookup: CDR1 MDHEN, CDR2 SYDVKM. Trimming shortened V by 3 bases and J by 5 bases, and 7 bases separated the two germline ends. CDR3 length: 12 amino acids. In DNA, the CDR3 is TGTGCCAGCAGTTTCTATTTAACTGAAGCTTTCTTT. This encodes CASSFYLTEAFF.

This clonotype has a count of ten or more. The V call is TRBV12-3 or TRBV12-4, the J call TRBJ2-5; 8 bases match TRBD1. The CDR3 extends over 12 amino acids. The trim removed 4 bases at V and 7 bases at J, leaving 2 bases unmatched. Written as DNA, the CDR3 is TGTGCCAGCAGTTGGACAGGGCGGACCCAGTACTTC. This translates into CASSWTGRTQYF.

This chain links TRBV5-1 with TRBJ2-5; 9 bases match TRBD2. This CDR3 has 16 residues. V shed 4 bases, J shed 5 bases, and the junction held 12 bases outside the gene matches. The V gene's germline CDR1 is SGHRS and CDR2 YFSETQ. The CDR3 protein is CASSEFSGSGLETQYF. In DNA, the CDR3 is TGCGCCAGCAGCGAATTTAGCGGGAGTGGTTTGGAGACCCAGTACTTC. Full variable domain (rest looked up from reference TRBV5-1 and TRBJ2-5): KAGVTQTPRYLIKTRGQQVTLSCSPISGHRSVSWYQQTPGQGLQFLFEYFSETQRNKGNFPGRFSGRQFSNSRSEMNVSTLELGDSALYLCASSEFSGSGLETQYFGPGTRLLVL.

This clonotype was found a few times. The gene calls are TRBV6-1 and TRBJ2-3; 11 nucleotides match TRBD2. The CDR3 contains 18 residues. Germline lookup yields CDR1 MNHNS and CDR2 SASEGT. Germline trimming cut 6 bases from V and 2 bases from J; bases unmatched to any gene: 13. The CDR3 spells CASSQHHLAGGYTDTQYF. The CDR3 nucleotides read TGTGCCAGCAGCCAACACCATCTAGCGGGAGGATACACAGATACGCAGTATTTT.

This chain links TRBV4-1 with TRBJ2-1; a possible D gene is TRBD1 (5 bases). Per germline, CDR1 MGHRA and CDR2 YSYEKL. CDR3 length: 17 amino acids. V lost 4 bases to trimming and J lost 3 bases, with 19 bases between them. The CDR3 here is CASSRDSPPEVYNEQFF. The CDR3 DNA follows: TGCGCCAGCAGCCGAGACAGCCCCCCAGAAGTCTACAATGAGCAGTTCTTC.

Concerning this clonotype: A read error may be the cause here, since a much bigger clone is one base away. This chain uses TRBV9 with TRBJ2-5, with 8 positions matching TRBD2. From germline, CDR1 is SGDLS and CDR2 YYNGEE. This CDR3 is built from 14 residues. J gave up 6 bases and V 3 bases, and 7 bases lay outside the gene matches. The CDR3 DNA reads TGTGCCAGCAGCGGAGCGGGAGTAGCTAAGACCCAGTACTTC. This encodes CASSGAGVAKTQYF. Full variable domain (rest looked up from reference TRBV9 and TRBJ2-5): DSGVTQTPKHLITATGQRVTLRCSPRSGDLSVYWYQQSLDQGLQFLIQYYNGEERAKGNILERFSAQQFPDLHSELNLSSLELGDSALYFCASSGAGVAKTQYFGPGTRLLVL.

In this sample, this clonotype turned up many times. The V gene is TRBV7-3, the J gene TRBJ2-2, with D perhaps matching TRBD1 (6 bases). The CDR3 runs 16 residues. V lost 5 bases to trimming and J lost 2 bases, with 15 bases between them. Germline V gives CDR1 SGHTA, CDR2 FQGTGA. The CDR3 sequence is CASSPRQATNTGELFF. CDR3 DNA: TGTGCCAGCAGCCCTAGACAGGCAACTAACACCGGGGAGCTGTTTTTT.

The V gene is TRBV24-1, the J gene TRBJ2-3, with 9 bases that match TRBD1. Germline V gives CDR1 KGHDR, CDR2 SFDVKD. The CDR3 covers 16 residues. The V segment lost 4 bases and the J segment 2 bases; nucleotides outside the gene matches: 6. CDR3 nucleotide sequence: TGTGCCACCAGTGACCCCGGGACAGGGTTCACAGATACGCAGTATTTT. As protein: CATSDPGTGFTDTQYF.

This clonotype has only one observation. The junction departs from germline at one end; a sequencing error may be responsible. V is TRBV10-3 and J is TRBJ2-1; TRBD1 agrees at 8 bases. The CDR3 is 18 amino acids. In germline, CDR1 is ENHRY, CDR2 SYGVKD. The CDR3 DNA reads as TGTGCCGTCAGTGACGATGAAGGGAAGGGCAGGGGGCCCGGGGAGCAGTTCTTC. Protein sequence: CAVSDDEGKGRGPGEQFF.

This clonotype was recorded at least ten times. The chain links TRBV27 to TRBJ2-1; 7 bases are a match to TRBD2. J lost 0 bases, V lost 1 base, and 6 bases had no gene match. Per the germline V gene, CDR1 is MNHEY and CDR2 is SMNVEV (reference sequence). The CDR3 length is 17 residues. The CDR3, as DNA: TGTGCCAGCAGTTTATTTAGCGGGTGGAGCTCCTACAATGAGCAGTTCTTC. As protein: CASSLFSGWSSYNEQFF.

This clonotype has only a few counts. The genes are TRBV24-1 and TRBJ2-5; 11 bases fit TRBD2. CDR1 and CDR2 (germline): KGHDR, SFDVKD. After removal of 8 bases from V and 0 bases from J, the junction contained 1 base not matched to a gene. The CDR3 contains 14 residues. This CDR3 is CATNSGRDQETQYF. The CDR3 nucleotides read TGTGCCACCAATAGCGGGAGGGACCAAGAGACCCAGTACTTC.

This clonotype was counted at least ten times. The chain couples TRBV7-2 to TRBJ1-1, with TRBD1 matching over 7 bases. V trimming: 1 base; J trimming: 4 bases; junction bases outside the gene matches: 6. The CDR3 contains 15 residues. Germline CDR1 and CDR2: SGHTA and FQGNSA. Here the CDR3 reads CASSLGRTGRTEAFF. The CDR3 bases are TGTGCCAGCAGCTTAGGTAGGACAGGTCGCACTGAAGCTTTCTTT.

This clonotype has at least ten counts. The V gene is TRBV12-3 or TRBV12-4, the J gene TRBJ2-3; D may be TRBD2 (6 bases). The V and J ends lost 6 bases and 6 bases respectively, with 19 bases between them. The CDR3 has 15 residues. The CDR3 DNA reads TGTGCCAGCAGGCCAGGACTAACCGAGCGGGATACGCAGTATTTT. Amino acids: CASRPGLTERDTQYF.

This clonotype was seen many times. V usage is TRBV28 and J usage is TRBJ2-3, with D hard to call. CDR1 is MDHEN and CDR2 is SYDVKM in the germline V gene. V was cut by 6 bases and J by 11 bases, with 15 bases left in between. There are 12 residues in the CDR3. This chain's CDR3 is CASSNYQVGQYF. In nucleotides, the CDR3 is TGTGCCAGCAGCAACTACCAGGTTGGGCAGTATTTT.

The chain carries TRBV6-1 and TRBJ1-1; D is undetermined. V dropped 3 bases and J dropped 10 bases, with 12 bases sitting between them. CDR1 is MNHNS and CDR2 is SASEGT in the germline V gene. The CDR3 is 12 residues long. The CDR3 DNA reads as TGTGCCAGCAGTGATCGCGAAGGTCGAGCTTTCTTT. Its protein is CASSDREGRAFF.

This clonotype has ten or more counts. The chain is built from TRBV20-1 and TRBJ2-7; no reliable D call. V was shortened by 3 bases and J by 2 bases, with 11 bases between the two germline ends. The CDR3 length is 13 residues. CDR1 is DFQATT, CDR2 SNEGSKA, per germline (reference sequence). The CDR3 spells CSASAAYTYEQYF. The DNA of the CDR3 is TGCAGTGCTAGTGCGGCCTACACCTACGAGCAGTACTTC.

This clonotype has at least ten counts. V and J are TRBV2 and TRBJ2-1; perhaps TRBD2 as D (6 bases). The CDR3 contains 15 residues. The V end was cut by 3 bases, the J end by 0 bases, with 9 bases between. Germline-derived CDR1 and CDR2 are SNHLY and FYNNEI. The chain's CDR3 is CASSDGGSSYNEQFF. The CDR3 DNA reads TGTGCCAGCAGTGATGGAGGGAGCTCCTACAATGAGCAGTTCTTC.

The chain carries TRBV7-9 and TRBJ1-2; D is undetermined. The V end lost 3 bases, the J end lost 4 bases, and 12 bases lay between the germline ends. The CDR3 runs to 14 residues. Germline V CDR1 and CDR2: SEHNR, FQNEAQ (reference sequence). In DNA form, the CDR3 reads TGTGCCAGCAGCTTTCGAGGGAGGCTCTATGGCTACACCTTC. It yields the protein CASSFRGRLYGYTF.

This clonotype was found many times. This chain connects TRBV7-2 to TRBJ1-1, with unresolved D. There are 12 residues in the CDR3. Germline assignment: CDR1 SGHTA and CDR2 FQGNSA. Trimming took 1 base from V and 4 from J, leaving 4 bases between them. DNA for the CDR3: TGTGCCAGCAGCTTAGTTGTCACTGAAGCTTTCTTT. It yields the protein CASSLVVTEAFF.

This clonotype was seen at least ten times. The gene calls are TRBV9 and TRBJ2-7; D is unclear. V was cut by 0 bases and J by 2 bases, with 6 bases left in between. The germline V gene encodes CDR1 SGDLS and CDR2 YYNGEE. The CDR3 has 13 amino acids. The CDR3: CASSVAAPYEQYF. The CDR3 coding sequence is TGTGCCAGCAGCGTAGCAGCCCCCTACGAGCAGTACTTC.

V gene TRBV28 combines with J gene TRBJ2-7; the D is unclear. The germline V gene encodes CDR1 MDHEN and CDR2 SYDVKM. There are 11 residues in the CDR3. Trimming pared 5 bases from V and 6 bases from J, leaving 8 bases between. CDR3 sequence (DNA): TGTGCCAGCAGTACCCCCTCCGAGCAGTACTTC. It specifies CASSTPSEQYF.

V is TRBV6-1 and J is TRBJ2-3, with 9 bases that match TRBD2. V gave up 4 bases and J gave up 5 bases; unmatched junction bases: 4. Germline V CDR1 and CDR2: MNHNS, SASEGT. The CDR3 has 14 residues. The CDR3 spells CASSGAGGIDTQYF. CDR3 coding DNA: TGTGCCAGCAGTGGAGCGGGAGGAATAGATACGCAGTATTTT.

Regarding this clonotype: At one end, the junction sequence differs from germline, possibly due to a read error. The chain combines TRBV12-3 or TRBV12-4 with TRBJ1-1, with 7 bases lining up with TRBD1. The length of the CDR3 is 14 residues. The CDR3 is CASSRDRMKTEAFF. In DNA form, the CDR3 reads TGTGCCAGCAGTCGGGACAGAATGAAAACTGAAGCTTTCTTT.

This clonotype has just a few counts. The V and J genes are TRBV27 and TRBJ1-3; unclear D gene. The CDR3 sequence is 16 residues long. V was shortened by 1 base and J by 0 bases, with 10 bases between the two germline ends. The germline gives CDR1 MNHEY, CDR2 SMNVEV (reference sequence). The CDR3 coding sequence is TGTGCCAGCAGTTTATTAGTTCCAGGCTCTGGAAACACCATATATTTT. It yields the protein CASSLLVPGSGNTIYF.